This T cell receptor beta chain was captured by sequencing in a study of control samples from healthy donors and cancer patients. Trimming removed 0 bases at V and 4 bases at J, with 4 bases between. This CDR3 is 13 amino acids long. Per the germline V gene, CDR1 is SGDLS and CDR2 is YYNGEE. Profiling relied on immunoSEQ multiplex PCR, and the TCRdb table lists in-frame clones only, not all of them. This sample has under 70,000 clones, with roughly 87% found just once. The TCR originated in a man aged 50-59 years in good health. J is TRBJ2-2 and V is TRBV9; D ambiguous. Source material: blood. The CDR3 here is CASSVGSTGELFF. For the CDR3, the DNA is TGTGCCAGCAGCGTAGGTAGCACCGGGGAGCTGTTTTTT.